The 29 T cell receptor beta chains listed next were all sequenced from one sample in a study of CD4 T cells in relation to SARS-CoV-2 and coronaviruses. Libraries were prepared by immunoSEQ multiplex PCR; TCRdb keeps only in-frame clonotypes and omits some of them. The data show some 14,000 clones, around 78% seen once. Their antigen targets remain unknown. CD4+ T cells from unexposed donors were obtained before the COVID-19 pandemic (2011-2018). CD4+ T cells were isolated from the cells after roughly 11 days of culture. Input material: CD4+ T cells from PBMCs, cultured in vitro. Receptor source: a human donor in good health.

This chain joins TRBV12-3 or TRBV12-4 and TRBJ1-1; D possibly corresponds to TRBD1 (6 bases). Trimming took 9 bases from V and 1 from J, leaving 12 bases between them. CDR3 size: 13 residues. Here the CDR3 DNA reads TGTGCCAGTTCCCAGGGGTCGAACACTGAAGCTTTCTTT. Its translation: CASSQGSNTEAFF.

This chain connects TRBV6-5 to TRBJ1-6; the match to TRBD1 covers 7 bases. J was trimmed by 10 bases and V by 4 bases; bases with no gene match: 7. CDR1 and CDR2 (germline): MNHEY, SVGAGI. This CDR3 is 14 amino acids long. The CDR3 here is CASSLGGTASPLHF. CDR3 coding DNA: TGTGCCAGCAGTTTGGGAGGGACAGCCTCACCCCTCCACTTT.

The chain joins TRBV19 to TRBJ1-2, with unresolved D. Deletions cut 1 base from V and 2 bases from J, with 8 bases between. This CDR3 has 14 amino acids. The germline V gene encodes CDR1 LNHDA and CDR2 SQIVND (reference sequence). In DNA, the CDR3 is TGTGCCAGTAGTATAGTCCCCGCAAACTATGGCTACACCTTC. Encoded protein: CASSIVPANYGYTF.

Only a few counts were recorded for this clone. The J gene is TRBJ1-1, the V gene TRBV5-6; D remains ambiguous. The ends were cut back, 2 bases at V and 4 bases at J, with 3 bases in the middle. Germline V gene lookup returns CDR1 SGHDT and CDR2 YYEEEE. The CDR3 has 11 residues. The CDR3 spells CASSFVTEAFF. The CDR3 DNA reads TGTGCCAGCAGCTTTGTCACTGAAGCTTTCTTT.

This chain connects TRBV11-3 to TRBJ2-3; the match to TRBD2 covers 7 bases. V was pared by 2 bases and J by 0 bases, with 5 bases of the junction left unmatched. This CDR3 is 16 amino acids long. CDR1 is SGHNT and CDR2 is YENEEA in the germline V gene. CDR3 loop: CASSLSRGGSTDTQYF. CDR3 coding DNA: TGTGCCAGCAGCTTAAGCCGGGGAGGGAGCACAGATACGCAGTATTTT.

This chain connects TRBV6-5 to TRBJ2-7, with D hard to call. V shed 5 bases and J shed 3 bases, with 5 bases lying between them. In germline, CDR1 is MNHEY, CDR2 SVGAGI. The CDR3 length is 11 residues. The CDR3 DNA is TGTGCCAGCAGTACCCACTACGAGCAGTACTTC. Translating gives CASSTHYEQYF.

V and J are TRBV6-5 and TRBJ2-1; no firm D call. CDR1 and CDR2 from the germline V gene are MNHEY and SVGAGI. The V end was cut by 4 bases, the J end by 6 bases, with 16 bases between. The CDR3 covers 15 residues. As DNA, the CDR3 is TGTGCCAGCAGTTCCGAGGCCGGACGAGGCAATGAGCAGTTCTTC. Translating it yields CASSSEAGRGNEQFF.

V gene TRBV27 combines with J gene TRBJ1-1, with D tentatively TRBD1 (5 bases). There are 14 residues in the CDR3. Germline V gene lookup returns CDR1 MNHEY and CDR2 SMNVEV (reference sequence). V was shortened by 6 bases and J by 1 base, with 12 bases between the two germline ends. CDR3 sequence (DNA): TGTGCCAGCAGCCGGTTTGGGGGGAACACTGAAGCTTTCTTT. Protein product: CASSRFGGNTEAFF.

The chain recombines TRBV19 with TRBJ2-3; 11 nucleotides agree with TRBD2. Germline V gene data show CDR1 as LNHDA and CDR2 as SQIVND (reference sequence). The CDR3 is made up of 17 amino acids. The V and J ends lost 5 bases and 5 bases, in that order; junction bases with no gene match: 12. CDR3 nucleotide sequence: TGTGCCAGTAGTCTACTACCACTAGCGGGAGAGGTAGATACGCAGTATTTT. Amino acid sequence: CASSLLPLAGEVDTQYF.

This chain links TRBV7-2 with TRBJ1-2, with D uncertain. Germline-derived CDR1 and CDR2 are SGHTA and FQGNSA. This CDR3 has 13 residues. Between the trimmed V and J ends, which lost 2 bases and 8 bases, there was a span of 12 bases. Written as DNA, the CDR3 is TGTGCCAGCAGCTTAACCCGGACGGGGGGCTACACCTTC. Translation: CASSLTRTGGYTF.

This clone was picked up a small number of times. The rearrangement links TRBV2 to TRBJ2-1, with D unresolved. V was trimmed by 3 bases and J by 1 base, leaving 7 bases between them. From germline, CDR1 is SNHLY and CDR2 FYNNEI. This CDR3 is built from 14 residues. The CDR3 bases are TGTGCCAGCAGTGAGGAGCTTTCCTACAATGAGCAGTTCTTC. Its protein product is CASSEELSYNEQFF.

This chain links TRBV7-7 with TRBJ2-5; D is unclear. The germline V gene has CDR1 SSHAT and CDR2 FNYEAQ (reference sequence). V dropped 2 bases and J dropped 1 base, with 8 bases sitting between them. The CDR3 is 14 amino acids. CDR3 region: CASSLLPAQETQYF. Written as DNA, the CDR3 is TGTGCCAGCAGCTTACTCCCGGCCCAAGAGACCCAGTACTTC.

This chain links TRBV25-1 with TRBJ1-6; D might be TRBD1 (6 bases). This CDR3 is built from 15 residues. Germline CDR1 and CDR2: MGHDK and SYGVNS. Deletions cut 7 bases from V and 10 bases from J, with 20 bases between. Here the CDR3 reads CASTEQGIGRSPLHF. CDR3 DNA sequence: TGTGCCAGCACCGAACAGGGCATTGGGAGATCACCCCTCCACTTT.

V is TRBV4-1 and J is TRBJ1-1; TRBD1 matches at 7 bases. Unmatched junction bases numbered 4, after V lost 1 base and J lost 2 bases. This CDR3 spans 15 amino acids. Germline lookup yields CDR1 MGHRA and CDR2 YSYEKL. DNA for the CDR3: TGCGCCAGCAGCCAAGCTGGAGGGGGCAACACTGAAGCTTTCTTT. It specifies CASSQAGGGNTEAFF.

This clone was picked up one time. J is TRBJ1-1 and V is TRBV15; 10 bases fit TRBD1. Germline CDR1 LNHNV, CDR2 YYDKDF (reference sequence). This CDR3 has 14 amino acids. Trimming removed 0 bases from V and 8 bases from J; junction bases left unmatched: 3. CDR3 amino acids: CATSRDRTGGEAFF. CDR3 DNA: TGTGCCACCAGCAGAGACCGGACAGGGGGAGAAGCTTTCTTT.

This clone was recorded a few times. CDR3 in DNA: TGTGCCAGCACCGAAGGACTACGAGGGGAGACCCAGTACTTC. This encodes CASTEGLRGETQYF. The genes are TRBV9 and TRBJ2-5; D is possibly TRBD2 (6 bases). There are 14 residues in the CDR3. CDR1 is SGDLS and CDR2 is YYNGEE in the germline V gene. Trimming pared 6 bases from V and 5 bases from J, leaving 17 bases between.

The chain employs TRBV5-6 and TRBJ2-7; D may match TRBD1 or TRBD2 (5 bases each). CDR3 length: 14 residues. Germline V CDR1 and CDR2: SGHDT, YYEEEE. The ends were cut back, 1 base at V and 4 bases at J, with 12 bases in the middle. CDR3 sequence reads: CASSLLRGIYEQYF. CDR3 coding DNA: TGTGCCAGCAGCTTGTTGAGGGGCATATACGAGCAGTACTTC.

The chain joins TRBV18 to TRBJ2-5; the match to TRBD1 covers 7 bases. V dropped 3 bases and J dropped 1; count of bases not matched to a gene: 2. From germline, CDR1 is KGHSH and CDR2 LQKENI. The length of the CDR3 is 14 residues. Written as DNA, the CDR3 is TGTGCCAGCTCACCGACAGGGCTCCAAGAGACCCAGTACTTC. This encodes CASSPTGLQETQYF.

The chain is built from TRBV4-1 and TRBJ2-7, with no clear D. V was shortened by 1 base and J by 2 bases, with 21 bases between the two germline ends. Germline V gives CDR1 MGHRA, CDR2 YSYEKL. This CDR3 is built from 18 residues. CDR3 region: CASSQVFVMGGPPYEQYF. In DNA form, the CDR3 reads TGCGCCAGCAGCCAAGTGTTTGTTATGGGTGGTCCCCCCTACGAGCAGTACTTC.

The chain employs TRBV7-3 and TRBJ1-1, with D tentatively TRBD1 (5 bases). The germline V gene has CDR1 SGHTA and CDR2 FQGTGA. The CDR3 spans 13 residues. Trimming removed 4 bases at V and 7 bases at J, with 13 bases between. CDR3 DNA: TGTGCCAGCAGCTCAGGAGGGGCTCGTGAAGCTTTCTTT. It encodes CASSSGGAREAFF. Based on the CDR3 plus reference TRBV7-3 and TRBJ1-1, the full variable domain is GAGVSQTPSNKVTEKGKYVELRCDPISGHTALYWYRQSLGQGPEFLIYFQGTGAADDSGLPNDRFFAVRPEGSVSTLKIQRTERGDSAVYLCASSSGGAREAFFGQGTRLTVV.

The V call is TRBV28, the J call TRBJ1-1, with 9 bases that match TRBD1. Germline trimming cut 7 bases from V and 0 bases from J; bases unmatched to any gene: 9. The CDR3 spans 16 residues. The germline V gene encodes CDR1 MDHEN and CDR2 SYDVKM. The CDR3 DNA reads TGTGCCAGCATAAACCGGGACAGGGCTCTGAACACTGAAGCTTTCTTT. This gives the protein CASINRDRALNTEAFF.

The rearrangement joins TRBV24-1 to TRBJ2-5, with D perhaps TRBD1 or TRBD2 (5 bases each). The V end was cut by 3 bases, the J end by 5 bases, with 9 bases between. The germline V gene encodes CDR1 KGHDR and CDR2 SFDVKD. The CDR3 is 13 amino acids. The CDR3 DNA reads TGTGCCACCAGTGATACGGGGCACGAGACCCAGTACTTC. It encodes CATSDTGHETQYF.

This clone was recorded only once. The genes are TRBV27 and TRBJ2-1; no firm D call. The CDR3 has 14 residues. The V gene lost 6 bases and the J gene lost 9 bases, with 18 bases spanning the gap. CDR1 and CDR2 (germline): MNHEY, SMNVEV (reference sequence). The CDR3 DNA reads as TGTGCCAGCAGCCAAACCGCCGGGCCCCCTGAGCAGTTCTTC. It specifies CASSQTAGPPEQFF.

The chain has TRBV5-1 and TRBJ2-7; a weak D match, TRBD2 (5 bases). From germline, CDR1 is SGHRS and CDR2 YFSETQ. This CDR3 contains 14 residues. The V and J ends lost 0 bases and 6 bases respectively, with 13 bases between them. CDR3 in DNA: TGCGCCAGCAGCTTGGCGGGTCTACTAGGCGAGCAGTACTTC. It encodes CASSLAGLLGEQYF.

V gene TRBV6-1 combines with J gene TRBJ1-5, with 8 bases identical to TRBD1. CDR3 length equals 16 residues. Trimming at V came to 1 base and at J to 2 bases, leaving 4 bases not matched to a gene. Germline V CDR1 and CDR2: MNHNS, SASEGT. The CDR3 sequence is CASSEVLGQGNQPQHF. DNA for the CDR3: TGTGCCAGCAGTGAAGTCCTGGGACAGGGCAATCAGCCCCAGCATTTT.

This clone has just a few counts. The chain carries TRBV5-4 and TRBJ2-3; either TRBD1 or TRBD2 may supply D (6 bases each). Between the trimmed V and J ends, which lost 4 bases and 6 bases, there was a span of 15 bases. The germline V gene encodes CDR1 SGHNT and CDR2 YYREEE (reference sequence). This CDR3 is 14 amino acids long. The CDR3 coding sequence is TGTGCCAGCAGCCCGAAGGGGGGTTTCGATACGCAGTATTTT. Protein: CASSPKGGFDTQYF.

This clone was picked up one time. V gene TRBV30 combines with J gene TRBJ1-2; D is perhaps TRBD1 (5 bases). CDR3 length equals 14 residues. V lost 1 base and J lost 2, with 11 bases in between. Germline V lookup: CDR1 GTSNPN, CDR2 SVGIG (reference sequence). The DNA of the CDR3 is TGTGCCTGGAGTGCGGACACAAGAAACTATGGCTACACCTTC. Protein sequence: CAWSADTRNYGYTF. The complete variable domain, with remaining parts taken from reference TRBV30 and TRBJ1-2, reads SQTIHQWPATLVQPVGSPLSLECTVEGTSNPNLYWYRQAAGRGLQLLFYSVGIGQISSEVPQNLSASRPQDRQFILSSKKLLLSDSGFYLCAWSADTRNYGYTFGSGTRLTVV.

This clone was counted a few times. The J gene is TRBJ2-3, the V gene TRBV7-8; 7 bases are a match to TRBD1. V was pared by 5 bases and J by 2 bases, with 16 bases of the junction left unmatched. This CDR3 has 18 residues. The germline CDR1 and CDR2 sequences are SGHVS and FQNEAQ. CDR3 sequence: CASSNRPQTGLSTDTQYF. CDR3 in DNA: TGTGCCAGCAGCAATAGGCCCCAGACAGGGCTATCCACAGATACGCAGTATTTT. The variable domain in full, completed from reference TRBV7-8 and TRBJ2-3, reads GAGVSQSPRYKVAKRGQDVALRCDPISGHVSLFWYQQALGQGPEFLTYFQNEAQLDKSGLPSDRFFAERPEGSVSTLKIQRTQQEDSAVYLCASSNRPQTGLSTDTQYFGPGTRLTVL.

This clone was found once. This rearrangement joins TRBV9 to TRBJ2-5; 11 nucleotides match TRBD2. The CDR3 has 16 amino acids. The germline CDR1 and CDR2 sequences are SGDLS and YYNGEE. V was clipped by 0 bases and J by 0 bases; unmatched bases: 1. CDR3 sequence reads: CASSVVSGRDQETQYF. The CDR3 DNA reads as TGTGCCAGCAGCGTAGTTAGCGGGAGGGACCAAGAGACCCAGTACTTC.